This T cell receptor (beta chain) comes out of a study of T cells in narcolepsy. As for the study in general: Patients with NT1 or NT2 and healthy control donors were enrolled.

Whole-study findings and limits: Blood of same and different patients, but not healthy controls, reportedly held recurring autoreactive clonotypes. HCRT-specific and TRIB2-specific autoreactive clonotypes appeared among same-patient CSF and blood CD4+ clonotypes. Autoreactive clone sequences were missing from some blood memory CD4+ repertoires.

Remarks on this clone: Its antigen is undetermined.

The method was immunoSEQ multiplex PCR; TCRdb's version includes in-frame clones alone and lacks a portion of them. The sample lists about 32,000 clones; more than 75% were seen once. This CDR3 region has 13 residues. The V gene's germline CDR1 is SGHTA and CDR2 FQGTGA. V lost 0 bases and J 4 bases, leaving 6 bases between the germline ends. The gene calls are TRBV7-3 and TRBJ1-1; D remains ambiguous. The sequencing sample was made of CD45RA- memory CD4+ T cells from PBMCs. The receptor's source is a human donor with narcolepsy. The CDR3 reads CASSLTTGTEAFF. The DNA of the CDR3 is TGTGCCAGCAGCTTAACGACGGGCACTGAAGCTTTCTTT.